Listed below are T cell receptor beta chains from one sample, sequenced in a study of blood T cell repertoires in COVID-19. The protocol was immunoSEQ multiplex PCR, while the TCRdb copy is restricted to in-frame clones and leaves out a portion. Among roughly 200,000 clones, roughly four fifths were seen once, and the ten largest hold around 9.2%. Specimen: PBMCs or T cells enriched from blood (not recorded which). These receptor sequences come from a man between 40 and 49 years old who had recovered from COVID-19. The CDR3 runs from the conserved cysteine through the conserved F or W. Each record gives: J gene, V gene, CDR3 length, CDR3 protein.

TRBJ1-1 | TRBV29-1 | 13 | CSVQGAVDTEAFF
TRBJ2-4 | TRBV18 | 14 | CASSPGTGQNIQYF
TRBJ1-2 | TRBV2 | 12 | CASSESQYGYTF
TRBJ1-5 | TRBV19 | 15 | CASSIDRPGNQPQHF
TRBJ1-2 | TRBV30 | 15 | CAWGTGNEGNYGYTF
TRBJ2-2 | TRBV6-5 | 15 | CASSSLGGSSGELFF
TRBJ2-1 | TRBV19 | 15 | CASRDGGGALDEQFF
TRBJ1-5 | TRBV2 | 16 | CASSEGLTPGNQPQHF
TRBJ1-5 | TRBV10-2 | 16 | CASSEEGHGSNQPQHF
TRBJ2-1 | TRBV2 | 16 | CASSRRGTGPFGEQFF
TRBJ1-3 | TRBV18 | 18 | CASSLSPVGGGPGNTIYF
TRBJ2-7 | TRBV25-1 | 16 | CASSEYGTSGVHEQYF
TRBJ2-3 | TRBV9 | 15 | CASSALAYSTDTQYF
TRBJ1-4 | TRBV7-9 | 14 | CASSQGQGNEKLFF
TRBJ2-5 | TRBV7-9 | 14 | CASSPYPEKETQYF
TRBJ2-1 | TRBV15 | 17 | CATSGLTGGLSGDEQFF
TRBJ1-2 | TRBV5-1 | 15 | CASRRKTGERDGYTF
TRBJ1-5 | TRBV6-6 | 15 | CASNRGVTSNQPQHF
TRBJ2-5 | TRBV19 | 13 | CATSDRAGETQYF
TRBJ2-7 | TRBV7-6 | 15 | CASSYGTAKTYEQYF
TRBJ1-4 | TRBV7-9 | 14 | CASSLLGTDEKLFF
TRBJ2-3 | TRBV11-2 | 15 | CASSQVGWEPDTQYF